This T cell receptor beta chain appears in the sequencing data of a study of vaccination and CD4 T cells after COVID-19. Study overall: Vaccinees got either two BNT162b2 doses or two mRNA-1273 doses. Post-diagnosis, post-COVID samples were collected after a median about 100 days, ranging 35 to 161.

To note about this clonotype: The antigen remains unidentified.

TCRdb re-called the PCR reads with MiXCR, one entry per CDR3 protein. The table has roughly 20,000 distinct CDR3 sequences, about 62% seen once; the top ten hold roughly 1.1%. V was clipped by 6 bases and J by 7 bases; unmatched bases: 7. CDR3 length: 13 amino acids. In germline, CDR1 is MNHEY, CDR2 SVGEGT. Study-wide points: Median counts of SARS-CoV-2-reactive clonotypes increased from approximately 21 to 40; this difference was not significant. In convalescent patients, a median approximately 86% of reactive clones appeared only post-vaccination.

The clonotype originates from a human donor who had recovered from COVID-19. The genes are TRBV6-2 or TRBV6-3 and TRBJ2-3; 7 bases align to TRBD2. Sequencing used CD4+ T cells from blood, obtained after SARS-CoV-2 vaccination. The CDR3 spells CASRRTSYHTQYF. CDR3 DNA sequence: TGTGCCAGCAGGAGGACTAGTTACCATACGCAGTATTTT.